What follows are 20 T cell receptor beta chains derived from one specimen sequenced in a study of beta chain features in type 1 diabetes. The whole isolated RNA underwent reverse transcription, so sequencing captured expressed TCRB transcripts. The data were produced by immunoSEQ multiplex PCR, yet TCRdb's version contains in-frame clones alone and is incomplete. The table lists about 650,000 clones, over 10% of them singletons. No antigen has been assigned to these receptors. The study, taken as a whole, reports: Shorter TCRB CDR3s, moderately but significantly so, marked every one of the four CD4+ subsets in Type 1 diabetes patients.

The material sequenced was naive CD4+ T cells from blood. All receptors come from a man between 25 and 39 years old with type 1 diabetes.

The chain combines TRBV5-4 with TRBJ2-1, with D perhaps TRBD1 or TRBD2 (7 bases each). V was shortened by 0 bases and J by 13 bases, with 23 bases between the two germline ends. CDR3 length: 16 residues. Germline V gene sequence: CDR1 SGHNT, CDR2 YYREEE (reference sequence). Written as DNA, the CDR3 is TGTGCCAGCAGCTTGGGACTCAGGGGGGGCGCGGACTCTCAGTTCTTC. It codes for CASSLGLRGGADSQFF.

This clone was seen ten or more times. The sample has other DNA sequences that encode this CDR3 too. This sequence joins TRBV7-2 and TRBJ2-3; no reliable D call. The germline gives CDR1 SGHTA, CDR2 FQGNSA. V was trimmed by 5 bases and J by 2 bases, leaving 2 bases between them. The CDR3 is made up of 11 amino acids. In DNA, the CDR3 is TGTGCCAGCAGCCCCACAGATACGCAGTATTTT. Translating gives CASSPTDTQYF.

This clone came up a few times. The chain combines TRBV2 with TRBJ2-5; D possibly matches TRBD1 or TRBD2 (5 bases each). Per germline, CDR1 SNHLY and CDR2 FYNNEI. The germline V and J ends were trimmed by 7 bases and 2 bases, with 14 bases remaining between them. The CDR3 is made up of 14 amino acids. The CDR3 reads CASTSRRGQETQYF. The CDR3 nucleotides are TGTGCCAGCACTAGCCGTAGGGGTCAAGAGACCCAGTACTTC.

This clone showed up just a few times. The V gene is TRBV7-8, the J gene TRBJ2-3; perhaps TRBD1 as D (5 bases). This CDR3 has 14 amino acids. With 3 bases removed from V and 0 bases from J, the gap between germline ends came to 7 bases. The germline CDR1 and CDR2 sequences are SGHVS and FQNEAQ. Here the CDR3 reads CASSFDRSTDTQYF. Written as DNA, the CDR3 is TGTGCCAGCAGCTTTGACAGAAGCACAGATACGCAGTATTTT.

This clone has a handful of counts. The J gene is TRBJ1-2, the V gene TRBV4-2; D is undetermined. Trimming took off 0 bases at V and 3 bases at J, with 11 bases between the two ends. CDR3 length: 15 amino acids. Germline V gene sequence: CDR1 LGHNA, CDR2 YNFKEQ. The CDR3 DNA reads TGTGCCAGCAGCCAAGAGCAAAGGGTGGACTATGGCTACACCTTC. Its protein is CASSQEQRVDYGYTF.

The V call is TRBV7-2, the J call TRBJ2-5, with D maybe TRBD1 (6 bases). The germline CDR1 and CDR2 sequences are SGHTA and FQGNSA. V gave up 5 bases and J gave up 1 base, with 8 bases separating them. This CDR3 region has 13 residues. The CDR3: CASSPDSQETQYF. CDR3 DNA sequence: TGTGCCAGCAGCCCGGACAGCCAAGAGACCCAGTACTTC.

The gene calls are TRBV30 and TRBJ1-5; TRBD1 is a possible D gene (5 bases). This CDR3 has 15 amino acids. V was shortened by 2 bases and J by 7 bases, with 18 bases between the two germline ends. The germline gives CDR1 GTSNPN, CDR2 SVGIG (reference sequence). CDR3 DNA sequence: TGTGCCTGGAGTATCGAGGGGCGCTTAGGGCAGCCCCAGCATTTT. Translated: CAWSIEGRLGQPQHF.

This clone has more than one count but fewer than ten. This chain uses TRBV7-2 with TRBJ1-2; TRBD1 aligns across 7 bases. The CDR3 is 17 amino acids. Per germline, CDR1 SGHTA and CDR2 FQGNSA. Trimming at V came to 0 bases and at J to 5 bases, leaving 12 bases not matched to a gene. CDR3 coding DNA: TGTGCCAGCAGCTTAGCACAGGGGTGGCCTAGAGGGTATGGCTACACCTTC. Its protein is CASSLAQGWPRGYGYTF.

As DNA, the CDR3 is TGTGCCAGCAGTTCTCACAGGGGGACGGAAAACATTCAGTACTTC. It is translated as CASSSHRGTENIQYF. The rearrangement joins TRBV6-6 to TRBJ2-4, with TRBD1 matching over 8 bases. V dropped 4 bases and J dropped 5; count of bases not matched to a gene: 7. This CDR3 has 15 residues. CDR1 MNHNY and CDR2 SVGAGI come from the germline V gene (reference sequence).

This clone has more than one count but fewer than ten. This sample also contains other DNA sequences that code for the same CDR3. V usage is TRBV28 and J usage is TRBJ1-2, with unresolved D. The CDR3 has 13 residues. The germline CDR1 and CDR2 sequences are MDHEN and SYDVKM. V dropped 2 bases and J dropped 2 bases, with 6 bases sitting between them. This chain's CDR3 is CASSLDGNYGYTF. In nucleotides, the CDR3 is TGTGCCAGCAGTTTAGACGGAAACTATGGCTACACCTTC.

The chain combines TRBV27 with TRBJ2-3, with TRBD2 matching over 9 bases. Germline CDR1 and CDR2: MNHEY and SMNVEV (reference sequence). This CDR3 has 16 residues. Unmatched junction bases numbered 7, after V lost 6 bases and J lost 0 bases. The CDR3 nucleotides are TGTGCCAGCAGCATCAAGCGGGGGGTCAGCACAGATACGCAGTATTTT. The encoded protein is CASSIKRGVSTDTQYF.

The chain joins TRBV28 to TRBJ1-4, with 8 bases matching TRBD1. The J segment lost 8 bases and the V segment lost 2 bases, leaving 16 bases of the junction unmatched. Germline V gives CDR1 MDHEN, CDR2 SYDVKM. The CDR3 sequence is 18 residues long. The CDR3 sequence: CASSLVGTGGPMYEKLFF. CDR3 sequence (DNA): TGTGCCAGCAGTTTAGTGGGCACAGGGGGACCGATGTACGAAAAACTGTTTTTT.

The table lists this clone with a few counts. J is TRBJ2-5 and V is TRBV29-1, with TRBD2 matching 12 bases. Germline trimming cut 5 bases from V and 3 bases from J; bases unmatched to any gene: 4. Germline-derived CDR1 and CDR2 are SQVTM and ANQGSEA. This CDR3 spans 14 amino acids. The CDR3 region has the DNA TGCAGCGTTCCCCTAGCGGGAGGGAAAGAGACCCAGTACTTC. Translation gives CSVPLAGGKETQYF. Full variable domain (remainder filled in from reference TRBV29-1 and TRBJ2-5): SAVISQKPSRDICQRGTSLTIQCQVDSQVTMMFWYRQQPGQSLTLIATANQGSEATYESGFVIDKFPISRPNLTFSTLTVSNMSPEDSSIYLCSVPLAGGKETQYFGPGTRLLVL.

The chain joins TRBV29-1 to TRBJ2-5; D not certain. The CDR3 totals 12 residues. V was shortened by 5 bases and J by 3 bases, with 10 bases between the two germline ends. From germline, CDR1 is SQVTM and CDR2 ANQGSEA. Written as DNA, the CDR3 is TGCAGCGTTCGGGTCAATAAAGAGACCCAGTACTTC. Translation gives CSVRVNKETQYF.

This clone was observed a few times. Other nucleotide sequences in the sample specify the same CDR3. The chain links TRBV5-6 to TRBJ2-2; D is ambiguous. V was cut by 1 base and J by 6 bases, with 1 base left in between. Germline CDR1 SGHDT, CDR2 YYEEEE. The length of the CDR3 is 11 residues. The CDR3 is CASSLSGELFF. The DNA for the CDR3 is TGTGCCAGCAGCTTGTCCGGGGAGCTGTTTTTT. Full variable domain (missing parts from reference TRBV5-6 and TRBJ2-2): DAGVTQSPTHLIKTRGQQVTLRCSPKSGHDTVSWYQQALGQGPQFIFQYYEEEERQRGNFPDRFSGHQFPNYSSELNVNALLLGDSALYLCASSLSGELFFGEGSRLTVL.

This CDR3 is CASSIERDNSPLHF. Written as DNA, the CDR3 is TGTGCCAGTAGTATAGAGAGGGATAATTCACCCCTCCACTTT. The V and J genes are TRBV19 and TRBJ1-6; D is unresolved. The CDR3 spans 14 residues. V lost 0 bases and J lost 5, with 5 bases in between. Germline V gene data show CDR1 as LNHDA and CDR2 as SQIVND (reference sequence). The entire variable domain, with the rest obtained from reference TRBV19 and TRBJ1-6, is as follows: DGGITQSPKYLFRKEGQNVTLSCEQNLNHDAMYWYRQDPGQGLRLIYYSQIVNDFQKGDIAEGYSVSREKKESFPLTVTSAQKNPTAFYLCASSIERDNSPLHFGNGTRLTVT.

This clone was recorded a few times. This sequence joins TRBV29-1 and TRBJ2-7; D is uncertain. V shed 7 bases and J shed 5 bases, with 18 bases lying between them. The V gene's germline CDR1 is SQVTM and CDR2 ANQGSEA. This CDR3 has 13 residues. CDR3 sequence reads: CSGVGVGRHEQYF. Here the CDR3 DNA reads TGCAGCGGCGTTGGGGTCGGGCGCCACGAGCAGTACTTC.

This rearrangement joins TRBV19 to TRBJ1-5; 8 positions match TRBD1. CDR3 length: 17 residues. Per germline, CDR1 LNHDA and CDR2 SQIVND (reference sequence). V was pared by 3 bases and J by 0 bases, with 7 bases of the junction left unmatched. The CDR3: CASSMMGQAYSNQPQHF. CDR3 DNA sequence: TGTGCCAGTAGTATGATGGGACAGGCGTATAGCAATCAGCCCCAGCATTTT.

CDR3 amino acids: CAIRGTGGANTDTQYF. The CDR3 nucleotides read TGTGCCATCAGGGGGACAGGGGGCGCTAACACAGATACGCAGTATTTT. This chain connects TRBV10-3 to TRBJ2-3, with TRBD1 matching 12 bases. V trimming: 6 bases; J trimming: 2 bases; junction bases outside the gene matches: 6. CDR1 and CDR2 (germline): ENHRY, SYGVKD. CDR3 length: 16 residues.

The V call is TRBV5-4, the J call TRBJ1-2; no clear D gene. Germline-derived CDR1 and CDR2 are SGHNT and YYREEE (reference sequence). The CDR3 is 14 residues long. The germline V and J ends were trimmed by 4 bases and 4 bases, with 14 bases remaining between them. CDR3 loop: CASSLLGGGYGYTF. The CDR3 DNA follows: TGTGCCAGCAGCCTGCTTGGCGGCGGCTATGGCTACACCTTC.